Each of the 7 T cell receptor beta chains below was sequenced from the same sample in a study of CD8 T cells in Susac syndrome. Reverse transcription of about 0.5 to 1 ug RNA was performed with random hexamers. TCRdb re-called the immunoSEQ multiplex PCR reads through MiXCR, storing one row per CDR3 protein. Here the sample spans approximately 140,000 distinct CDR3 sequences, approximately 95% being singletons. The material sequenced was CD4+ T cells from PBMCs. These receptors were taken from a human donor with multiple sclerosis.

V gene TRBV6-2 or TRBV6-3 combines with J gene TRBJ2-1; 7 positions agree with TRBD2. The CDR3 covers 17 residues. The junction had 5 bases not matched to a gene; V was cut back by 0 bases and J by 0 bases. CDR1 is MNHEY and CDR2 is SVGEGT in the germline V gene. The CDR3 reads CASSYSLGGSSYNEQFF. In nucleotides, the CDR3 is TGTGCCAGCAGTTACTCCCTGGGCGGGAGCTCCTACAATGAGCAGTTCTTC.

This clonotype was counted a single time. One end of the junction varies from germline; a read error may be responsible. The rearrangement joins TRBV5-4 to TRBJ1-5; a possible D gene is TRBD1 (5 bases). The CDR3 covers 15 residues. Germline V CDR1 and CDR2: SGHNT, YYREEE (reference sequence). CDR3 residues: CASSLGGTQSQPQHF. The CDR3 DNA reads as TGTGCCAGCAGTTTGGGGGGAACCCAAAGCCAGCCCCAGCATTTT.

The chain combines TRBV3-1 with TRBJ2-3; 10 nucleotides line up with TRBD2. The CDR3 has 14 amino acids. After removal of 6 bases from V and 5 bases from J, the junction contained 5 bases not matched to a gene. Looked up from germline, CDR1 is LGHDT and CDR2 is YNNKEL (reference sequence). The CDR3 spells CASSQRGGEDTQYF. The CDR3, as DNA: TGTGCCAGCAGTCAGCGGGGGGGCGAAGATACGCAGTATTTT.

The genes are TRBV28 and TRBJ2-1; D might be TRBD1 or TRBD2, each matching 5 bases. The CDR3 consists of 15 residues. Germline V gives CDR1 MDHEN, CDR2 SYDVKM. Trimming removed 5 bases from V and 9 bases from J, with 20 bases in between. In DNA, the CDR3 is TGTGCCAGCAGTCCCTTAGGGACCAGATCTCGTGAGCAGTTCTTC. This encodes CASSPLGTRSREQFF.

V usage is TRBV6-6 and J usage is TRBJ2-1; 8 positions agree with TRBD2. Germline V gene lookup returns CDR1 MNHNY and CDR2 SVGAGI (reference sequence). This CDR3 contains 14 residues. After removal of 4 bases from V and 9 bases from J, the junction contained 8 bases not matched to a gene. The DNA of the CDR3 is TGTGCCAGCAGTTCCTCAGGGACTAGGGGTGAGCAGTTCTTC. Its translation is CASSSSGTRGEQFF.

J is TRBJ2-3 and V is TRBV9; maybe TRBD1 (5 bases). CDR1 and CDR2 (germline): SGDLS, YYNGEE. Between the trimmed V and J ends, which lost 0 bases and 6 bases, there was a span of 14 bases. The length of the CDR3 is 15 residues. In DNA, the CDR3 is TGTGCCAGCAGCGTAGGAGAAGGGGCTGTTGATACGCAGTATTTT. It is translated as CASSVGEGAVDTQYF.

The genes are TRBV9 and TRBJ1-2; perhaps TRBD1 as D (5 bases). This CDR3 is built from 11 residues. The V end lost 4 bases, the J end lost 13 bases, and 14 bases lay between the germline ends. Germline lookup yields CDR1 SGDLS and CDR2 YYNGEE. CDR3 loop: CASSSGYVFTF. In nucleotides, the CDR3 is TGTGCCAGCAGCTCAGGGTATGTCTTCACCTTC. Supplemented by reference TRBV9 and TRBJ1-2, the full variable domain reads DSGVTQTPKHLITATGQRVTLRCSPRSGDLSVYWYQQSLDQGLQFLIQYYNGEERAKGNILERFSAQQFPDLHSELNLSSLELGDSALYFCASSSGYVFTFGSGTRLTVV.